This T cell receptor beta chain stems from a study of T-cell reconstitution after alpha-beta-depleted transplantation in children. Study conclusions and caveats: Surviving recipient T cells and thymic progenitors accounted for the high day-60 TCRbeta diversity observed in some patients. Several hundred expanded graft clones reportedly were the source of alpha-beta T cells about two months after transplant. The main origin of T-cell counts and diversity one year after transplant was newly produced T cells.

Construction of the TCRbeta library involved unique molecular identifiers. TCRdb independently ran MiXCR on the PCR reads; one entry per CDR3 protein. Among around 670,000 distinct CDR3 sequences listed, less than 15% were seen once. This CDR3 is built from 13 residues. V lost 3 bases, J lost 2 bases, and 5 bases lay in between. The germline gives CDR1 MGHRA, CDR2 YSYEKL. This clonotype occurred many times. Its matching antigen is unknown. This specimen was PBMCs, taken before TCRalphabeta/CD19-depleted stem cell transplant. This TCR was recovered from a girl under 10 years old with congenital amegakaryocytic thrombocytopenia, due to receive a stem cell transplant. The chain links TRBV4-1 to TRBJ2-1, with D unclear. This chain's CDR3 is CASSHPTYNEQFF. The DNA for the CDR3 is TGCGCCAGCAGCCATCCAACCTACAATGAGCAGTTCTTC.